This TCR beta chain comes out of a study of vaccination and CD4 T cells after COVID-19. Study details: For post-vaccine samples, collection took place a median about 72 days after dose two, ranging from 14 to 241. Study-wide points: Convalescent patients had a median roughly 86% of post-vaccine SARS-CoV-2-reactive clones that were detected only after vaccination, not before it.

The CDR3 loop spans 15 amino acids. Losses at the gene ends were 5 bases for V and 4 bases for J; bases not matched to a gene: 8. The V gene's germline CDR1 is MNHNS and CDR2 SASEGT. Cultured CD4+ T-cell DNA underwent Oncomine TCR Beta short-read sequencing. From the PCR reads, TCRdb called clonotypes with MiXCR, one entry per CDR3 protein. The table has 20,000 or so distinct CDR3 sequences, under 50% seen once. Concerning this clonotype: Its antigen remains unidentified.

Treatment meaning: approximately nine-day PBMC culture with coronavirus spike peptide pools or control peptides (ViraFEST assay). This specimen consisted of CD4+ T cells from blood, cultured in vitro, obtained after SARS-CoV-2 vaccination. The rearrangement uses TRBV6-1 and TRBJ2-5, with 9 bases that match TRBD1. The receptor comes from a human donor who had recovered from COVID-19. The CDR3: CASSLPGTGIETQYF. DNA for the CDR3: TGTGCCAGCAGTCTCCCCGGGACAGGGATAGAGACCCAGTACTTC.